The 30 T cell receptor beta chains in this list originate from one sample, sequenced in a study of shared clonotypes between healthy human individuals. Assay used: immunoSEQ multiplex PCR; TCRdb lists only in-frame clones, some missing. The repertoire holds about 110,000 clones, with around 65% as singletons. Sequencing was performed on memory CD8+ T cells sorted from blood. Stated subset: CD45RO+ cells pooled with CCR7-negative TemRA cells. Receptor source: a woman aged 30 to 39 in good health.

This clone occurred a few times. The chain has TRBV28 and TRBJ2-7; 7 bases agree with TRBD1. The V gene end was trimmed by 4 bases and the J gene end by 2 bases; junction bases not matched to a gene: 8. There are 15 residues in the CDR3. Per the germline V gene, CDR1 is MDHEN and CDR2 is SYDVKM. Here the CDR3 DNA reads TGTGCCAGCAGTTCGGACAGGAGATGGGCCTACGAGCAGTACTTC. Translated: CASSSDRRWAYEQYF.

This chain connects TRBV12-5 to TRBJ1-4; 10 positions match TRBD1. The CDR3 loop spans 18 amino acids. V trimming: 4 bases; J trimming: 8 bases; junction bases outside the gene matches: 16. Germline CDR1 reads LGHNT; CDR2 reads FRNRAP. The CDR3 region is CASGSLQNPTGGREKLFF. CDR3 in DNA: TGTGCTAGTGGTTCGCTACAAAACCCGACAGGGGGCAGGGAAAAACTGTTTTTT. Drawing the rest from reference TRBV12-5 and TRBJ1-4, the complete variable domain is DARVTQTPRHKVTEMGQEVTMRCQPILGHNTVFWYRQTMMQGLELLAYFRNRAPLDDSGMPKDRFSAEMPDATLATLKIQPSEPRDSAVYFCASGSLQNPTGGREKLFFGSGTQLSVL.

This clone was counted ten times or more. This chain joins TRBV6-1 and TRBJ2-2; D is unclear. Germline values: CDR1 MNHNS, CDR2 SASEGT. The CDR3 runs to 14 residues. Trimming removed 2 bases at V and 3 bases at J, with 7 bases between. In DNA form, the CDR3 reads TGTGCCAGCAGTGAAACTCCCGACACCGGGGAGCTGTTTTTT. As protein: CASSETPDTGELFF.

Written as DNA, the CDR3 is TGTGCCAGTAGTCCCGGACTAGCGGGAGGATATGAGACCCAGTACTTC. This encodes CASSPGLAGGYETQYF. The chain uses TRBV19 and TRBJ2-5; TRBD2 matches 14 bases. CDR1 and CDR2 (germline): LNHDA, SQIVND (reference sequence). Unmatched junction bases numbered 7, after V lost 5 bases and J lost 5 bases. CDR3 size: 16 residues.

The V call is TRBV21-1, the J call TRBJ1-5. TRBV21-1 is noted as a pseudogene. The CDR3 spans 12 residues. The CDR3 DNA is TGTGCCAGCAAAGAACGTTGCCAGCCCCAGCATTTT. This encodes CASKERCQPQHF.

The V gene is TRBV28, the J gene TRBJ2-2; no definite D call. CDR3 size: 14 residues. Trimming took 6 bases from V and 5 from J, leaving 13 bases between them. Germline V gives CDR1 MDHEN, CDR2 SYDVKM. CDR3: CASSRSGWTGELFF. The CDR3 coding sequence is TGTGCCAGCAGCCGGAGTGGTTGGACCGGGGAGCTGTTTTTT.

V is TRBV27 and J is TRBJ1-1; D is unclear. CDR1 and CDR2 (germline): MNHEY, SMNVEV (reference sequence). Trimming removed 6 bases from V and 0 bases from J, with 11 bases in between. The CDR3 length is 14 residues. CDR3 amino acids: CASRARPVNTEAFF. CDR3 nucleotides: TGTGCCAGCAGAGCACGTCCCGTGAACACTGAAGCTTTCTTT.

The chain combines TRBV7-9 with TRBJ1-2; 7 bases are a match to TRBD1. J lost 8 bases, V lost 2 bases, and 11 bases had no gene match. The length of the CDR3 is 15 residues. CDR1 SEHNR and CDR2 FQNEAQ come from the germline V gene (reference sequence). CDR3 amino acids: CASSLPGTDLFGYTF. In nucleotides, the CDR3 is TGTGCCAGCAGCTTACCCGGGACAGACTTGTTCGGCTACACCTTC.

Only a few counts were recorded for this clone. The chain recombines TRBV13 with TRBJ2-7, with TRBD2 matching 7 bases. Germline V gene lookup returns CDR1 PRHDT and CDR2 FYEKMQ (reference sequence). The CDR3 covers 16 residues. Trimming cost V 1 base and J 2 bases; bases outside gene matches: 8. The DNA of the CDR3 is TGTGCCAGCAGCTTAGAAGGCGGGAGTTTAACCTACGAGCAGTACTTC. Protein: CASSLEGGSLTYEQYF.

This chain connects TRBV28 to TRBJ1-5, with 8 positions matching TRBD1. Germline CDR1 reads MDHEN; CDR2 reads SYDVKM. The V gene end was trimmed by 6 bases and the J gene end by 6 bases; junction bases not matched to a gene: 10. The CDR3 covers 15 residues. The CDR3 nucleotides read TGTGCCAGCAGCCGAGGACAGGGACGGTCTCAGCCCCAGCATTTT. Translation: CASSRGQGRSQPQHF.

This chain connects TRBV7-9 to TRBJ2-7, with 8 bases matching TRBD1. With V trimmed by 5 bases and J by 2 bases, 8 bases remained unmatched. Looked up from germline, CDR1 is SEHNR and CDR2 is FQNEAQ (reference sequence). The CDR3 consists of 15 residues. CDR3: CASSPIDRGPYEQYF. The CDR3 DNA sequence: TGTGCCAGCAGCCCTATAGACAGGGGCCCCTACGAGCAGTACTTC.

This chain joins TRBV15 and TRBJ2-7; D possibly matches TRBD1 or TRBD2 (6 bases each). CDR1 and CDR2 from the germline V gene are LNHNV and YYDKDF (reference sequence). V was cut by 1 base and J by 6 bases, with 16 bases left in between. The CDR3 sequence is 15 residues long. The CDR3 protein is CATSRGTGRKGEQYF. CDR3 sequence (DNA): TGTGCCACCAGCAGAGGAACAGGGAGGAAAGGCGAGCAGTACTTC. Drawing the rest from reference TRBV15 and TRBJ2-7, the complete variable domain is DAMVIQNPRYQVTQFGKPVTLSCSQTLNHNVMYWYQQKSSQAPKLLFHYYDKDFNNEADTPDNFQSRRPNTSFCFLDIRSPGLGDTAMYLCATSRGTGRKGEQYFGPGTRLTVT.

This sequence joins TRBV19 and TRBJ2-5; D possibly uses TRBD1 or TRBD2 (5 bases each). The J call may not be correct, given that the DNA end is closer to TRBJ2-7. The CDR3 is 15 amino acids. Germline loops: CDR1 LNHDA, CDR2 SQIVND (reference sequence). The CDR3: CASSGPGRLSYEQYF. CDR3 DNA sequence: TGTGCCAGTAGTGGCCCGGGACGCCTCTCCTACGAGCAGTACTTC.

A word on this clone: A much larger clone lies a single base off, so this may be a read error. The DNA of the CDR3 is TGTGCCAGCAGCCCCGGGACAAACTACGAGCAGTACTTC. The encoded protein is CASSPGTNYEQYF. This sequence joins TRBV5-6 and TRBJ2-7, with TRBD1 as a possible D gene (6 bases). CDR1 and CDR2 (germline): SGHDT, YYEEEE. The CDR3 covers 13 residues. The V gene lost 4 bases and the J gene lost 3 bases, with 11 bases spanning the gap.

The table lists this clone with a few counts. The V gene is TRBV6-5, the J gene TRBJ2-5, with D perhaps TRBD2 (7 bases). The V and J ends lost 6 bases and 1 base respectively, with 15 bases between them. CDR1 and CDR2 (germline): MNHEY, SVGAGI. The CDR3 has 15 amino acids. In DNA form, the CDR3 reads TGTGCCAGCAGCCGCAGGGGAGGGGGCCAAGAGACCCAGTACTTC. This gives the protein CASSRRGGGQETQYF.

As regards this clone: This may stem from a read error, because a much larger clone lies one nucleotide away. The genes are TRBV7-2 and TRBJ2-7, with D possibly being TRBD2 (5 bases). The CDR3 is 14 amino acids. Germline V lookup: CDR1 SGHTA, CDR2 FQGNSA. For the CDR3, the DNA is TGTGTCAGCAGCTGGGCGGGCAGCTCCTACGAGCAGTACTTC. Its protein product is CVSSWAGSSYEQYF. The full variable domain, with the rest looked up from reference TRBV7-2 and TRBJ2-7, is GAGVSQSPSNKVTEKGKDVELRCDPISGHTALYWYRQSLGQGLEFLIYFQGNSAPDKSGLPSDRFSAERTGGSVSTLTIQRTQQEDSAVYLCVSSWAGSSYEQYFGPGTRLTVT.

This clone was counted once. The genes are TRBV27 and TRBJ2-3; D gene ambiguous. CDR3 length: 14 residues. Trimming shortened V by 5 bases and J by 1 base, and 10 bases separated the two germline ends. Germline CDR1 MNHEY, CDR2 SMNVEV (reference sequence). The CDR3 DNA is TGTGCCAGCAGTCAGACGCTGGGCACAGATACGCAGTATTTT. Translation: CASSQTLGTDTQYF.

J is TRBJ2-1 and V is TRBV28; TRBD2 matches 14 bases. This CDR3 comprises 15 residues. The V segment lost 10 bases and the J segment 6 bases; nucleotides outside the gene matches: 8. CDR1 and CDR2 from the germline V gene are MDHEN and SYDVKM. The CDR3 loop is CATSLTSGRGNEQFF. Written as DNA, the CDR3 is TGTGCCACCTCCCTGACTAGCGGGAGGGGCAATGAGCAGTTCTTC.

In its sample, this clone was seen many times. This chain joins TRBV6-5 and TRBJ2-1; 10 bases agree with TRBD1. J lost 7 bases, V lost 6 bases, and 9 bases had no gene match. The germline V gene encodes CDR1 MNHEY and CDR2 SVGAGI. The CDR3 length is 15 residues. This chain's CDR3 is CASSFGTGEGNEQFF. CDR3 DNA: TGTGCCAGCAGCTTCGGGACAGGGGAGGGGAATGAGCAGTTCTTC.

This clone was recorded a few times. This rearrangement joins TRBV15 to TRBJ2-6; TRBD1 is a possible D gene (6 bases). The CDR3 runs to 16 residues. Germline values: CDR1 LNHNV, CDR2 YYDKDF (reference sequence). The V end lost 5 bases, the J end lost 4 bases, and 15 bases lay between the germline ends. Here the CDR3 DNA reads TGTGCCACCAGCGAGCACAGGGAGTCAGGGGCCAACGTCCTGACTTTC. It yields the protein CATSEHRESGANVLTF. The full variable domain, with the rest looked up from reference TRBV15 and TRBJ2-6, is DAMVIQNPRYQVTQFGKPVTLSCSQTLNHNVMYWYQQKSSQAPKLLFHYYDKDFNNEADTPDNFQSRRPNTSFCFLDIRSPGLGDTAMYLCATSEHRESGANVLTFGAGSRLTVL.

The genes are TRBV7-8 and TRBJ2-7; D not certain. Germline values: CDR1 SGHVS, CDR2 FQNEAQ. The CDR3 consists of 14 residues. V was trimmed by 1 base and J by 2 bases, leaving 9 bases between them. CDR3 region: CASSLDENPYEQYF. Here the CDR3 DNA reads TGTGCCAGCAGCTTAGACGAAAACCCCTACGAGCAGTACTTC.

The chain combines TRBV5-4 with TRBJ1-5; TRBD1 agrees at 10 bases. Per germline, CDR1 SGHNT and CDR2 YYREEE (reference sequence). CDR3 length equals 15 residues. V was pared by 3 bases and J by 5 bases, with 5 bases of the junction left unmatched. The CDR3 loop is CASSSTGGGDQPQHF. Here the CDR3 DNA reads TGTGCCAGCAGCTCGACAGGGGGCGGCGATCAGCCCCAGCATTTT.

The chain recombines TRBV9 with TRBJ2-1; no clear D. This CDR3 is 15 amino acids long. The germline V gene has CDR1 SGDLS and CDR2 YYNGEE. V lost 5 bases and J lost 3, with 15 bases in between. The CDR3 sequence: CASSFVGRVYNEQFF. CDR3 in DNA: TGTGCCAGCAGTTTCGTCGGACGCGTCTACAATGAGCAGTTCTTC.

The rearrangement uses TRBV7-2 and TRBJ1-5; TRBD1 matches at 8 bases. Trimming cost V 1 base and J 5 bases; bases outside gene matches: 7. Germline loops: CDR1 SGHTA, CDR2 FQGNSA. There are 16 residues in the CDR3. The CDR3 DNA is TGTGCCAGCAGCTTAGAAGTTGGCAGGGGGCATCAGCCCCAGCATTTT. This sequence encodes CASSLEVGRGHQPQHF. The full variable domain, its missing parts supplied by reference TRBV7-2 and TRBJ1-5, is GAGVSQSPSNKVTEKGKDVELRCDPISGHTALYWYRQSLGQGLEFLIYFQGNSAPDKSGLPSDRFSAERTGGSVSTLTIQRTQQEDSAVYLCASSLEVGRGHQPQHFGDGTRLSIL.

This clone was picked up one time. This rearrangement joins TRBV5-1 to TRBJ2-5; 9 nucleotides line up with TRBD2. This CDR3 comprises 15 residues. Looked up from germline, CDR1 is SGHRS and CDR2 is YFSETQ. V gave up 0 bases and J gave up 5 bases; unmatched junction bases: 5. This CDR3 reads CASSLGSSGTETQYF. The CDR3 DNA reads TGCGCCAGCAGCTTGGGTTCTAGCGGGACTGAGACCCAGTACTTC.

CDR3 nucleotides: TGTGCCAGCAGTTTATCGAATACTCACAATGAGCAGTTCTTC. This encodes CASSLSNTHNEQFF. This rearrangement joins TRBV27 to TRBJ2-1; D is ambiguous. Germline V gene sequence: CDR1 MNHEY, CDR2 SMNVEV (reference sequence). CDR3 length: 14 amino acids. V lost 0 bases and J lost 5, with 8 bases in between.

The V gene is TRBV6-4, the J gene TRBJ2-3; TRBD1 might be the D (5 bases). Germline assignment: CDR1 MRHNA and CDR2 SNTAGT. There are 14 residues in the CDR3. V lost 3 bases, J lost 8 bases, and 15 bases lay in between. The CDR3 sequence is CASSEDTQTATQYF. CDR3 DNA: TGTGCCAGCAGTGAGGACACACAAACGGCTACGCAGTATTTT.

J is TRBJ2-1 and V is TRBV27; 11 bases are a match to TRBD2. CDR3 size: 15 residues. V dropped 6 bases and J dropped 6; count of bases not matched to a gene: 7. In germline, CDR1 is MNHEY, CDR2 SMNVEV (reference sequence). This chain's CDR3 is CASSRGLAGSNEQFF. The CDR3, as DNA: TGTGCCAGCAGCCGAGGACTAGCGGGTAGCAATGAGCAGTTCTTC.

The J gene is TRBJ2-1, the V gene TRBV6-1, with 7 bases fitting TRBD1. The CDR3 length is 14 residues. Germline assignment: CDR1 MNHNS and CDR2 SASEGT. V lost 3 bases, J lost 8 bases, and 7 bases stayed unmatched. CDR3 bases: TGTGCCAGCAGTGACTCGACAGGGCGGGATGAGCAGTTCTTC. Its translation is CASSDSTGRDEQFF.

The J gene is TRBJ1-3, the V gene TRBV7-8, with 9 bases identical to TRBD1. Germline CDR1 is SGHVS and CDR2 is FQNEAQ. The CDR3 consists of 17 residues. V dropped 5 bases and J dropped 0; count of bases not matched to a gene: 8. CDR3 residues: CASSPSGTGFSGNTIYF. In DNA form, the CDR3 reads TGTGCCAGCAGCCCCTCCGGGACAGGGTTCTCTGGAAACACCATATATTTT.